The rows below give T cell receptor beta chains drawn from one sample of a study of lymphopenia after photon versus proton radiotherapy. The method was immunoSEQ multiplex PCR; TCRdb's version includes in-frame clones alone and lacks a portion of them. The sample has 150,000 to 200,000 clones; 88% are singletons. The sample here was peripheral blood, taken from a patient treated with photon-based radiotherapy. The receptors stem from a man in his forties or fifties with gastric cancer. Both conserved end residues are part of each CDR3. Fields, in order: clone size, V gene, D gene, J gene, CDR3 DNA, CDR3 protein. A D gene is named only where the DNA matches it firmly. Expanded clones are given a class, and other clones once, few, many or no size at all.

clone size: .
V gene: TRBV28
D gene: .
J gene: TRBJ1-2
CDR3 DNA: TGTGCCAGCACCAGATTCGACTATGGCTACACCTTC
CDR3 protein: CASTRFDYGYTF

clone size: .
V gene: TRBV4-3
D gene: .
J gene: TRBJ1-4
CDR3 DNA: TGCGCCAGCAGCCAAGGTCAGGATAATGAAAAACTGTTTTTT
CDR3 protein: CASSQGQDNEKLFF

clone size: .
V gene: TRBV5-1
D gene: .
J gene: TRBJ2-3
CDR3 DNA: TGCGCCAGCAGCTTGTCTAGCACAGATACGCAGTATTTT
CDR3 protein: CASSLSSTDTQYF

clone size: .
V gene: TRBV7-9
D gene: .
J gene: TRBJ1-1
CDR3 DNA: TGTGCCAGCAGCCGACCCATGAACACTGAAGCTTTCTTT
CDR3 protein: CASSRPMNTEAFF

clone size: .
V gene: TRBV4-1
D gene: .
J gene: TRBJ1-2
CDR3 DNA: TGCGCCAGCAGCCAAGCCTATGTCGGCCAAGTAAACTATGGCTACACCTTC
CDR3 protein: CASSQAYVGQVNYGYTF

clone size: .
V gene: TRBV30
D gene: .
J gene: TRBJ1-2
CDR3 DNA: TGTGCCTGGAGTGTACAACGGACAGCTCATGGCTACACCTTC
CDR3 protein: CAWSVQRTAHGYTF

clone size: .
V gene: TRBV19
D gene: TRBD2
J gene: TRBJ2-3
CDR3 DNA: TGTGCCAGTAGTAAACTAGCGAGCACAGATACGCAGTATTTT
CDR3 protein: CASSKLASTDTQYF

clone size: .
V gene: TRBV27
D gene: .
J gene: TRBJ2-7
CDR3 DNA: TGTGCCAGCAGTCCCGGGCTATCCTACGAGCAGTACTTC
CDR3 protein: CASSPGLSYEQYF

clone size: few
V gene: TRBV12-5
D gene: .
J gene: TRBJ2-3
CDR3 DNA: TGTGCTAGTGCCGGATCAGGGGTAGATACGCAGTATTTT
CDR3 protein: CASAGSGVDTQYF

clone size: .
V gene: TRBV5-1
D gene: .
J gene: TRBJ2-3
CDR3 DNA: TGCGCCAGCAGCTTGGCCGATAGTGGTGGCGATACGCAGTATTTT
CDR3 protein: CASSLADSGGDTQYF

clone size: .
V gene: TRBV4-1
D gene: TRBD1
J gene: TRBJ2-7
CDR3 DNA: TGCGCCAGCAGCCATCCGGGACAGGGACGTTACGAGCAGTACTTC
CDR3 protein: CASSHPGQGRYEQYF

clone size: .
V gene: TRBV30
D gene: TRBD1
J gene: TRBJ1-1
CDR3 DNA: TGTGCCTGGAGTCCCGGGACAGGGCCTGAAGCTTTCTTT
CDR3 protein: CAWSPGTGPEAFF

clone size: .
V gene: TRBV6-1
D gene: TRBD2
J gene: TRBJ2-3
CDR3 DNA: TGTGCCAGCAGGGAAACAAGACTAGCGAAGAACCCAGATACGCAGTATTTT
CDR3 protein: CASRETRLAKNPDTQYF

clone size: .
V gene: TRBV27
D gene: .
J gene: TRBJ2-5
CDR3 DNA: TGTGCCAGCAGAGCGCAGGTCCAAGAGACCCAGTACTTC
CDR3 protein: CASRAQVQETQYF

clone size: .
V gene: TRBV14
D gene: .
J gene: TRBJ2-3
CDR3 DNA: TGTGCCAGCAGCCAAGAATCGGCTAGCACGCAGTATTTT
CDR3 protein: CASSQESASTQYF

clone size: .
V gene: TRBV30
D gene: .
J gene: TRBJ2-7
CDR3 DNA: TGTGCCTGGAGTGTACCGCCGCGGACAGCCAACTACGAGCAGTACTTC
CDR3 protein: CAWSVPPRTANYEQYF

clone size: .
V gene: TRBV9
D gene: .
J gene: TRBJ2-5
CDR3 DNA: TGTGCCAGCAGCGTAGGACTACCGGAAGAGACCCAGTACTTC
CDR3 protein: CASSVGLPEETQYF

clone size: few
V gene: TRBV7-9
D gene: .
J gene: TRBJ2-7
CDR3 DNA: TGTGCCAGCAGCTTGGACAGCGATTCGTACGAGCAGTACTTC
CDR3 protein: CASSLDSDSYEQYF

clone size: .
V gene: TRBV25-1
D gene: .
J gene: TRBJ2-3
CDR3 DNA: TGTGCCAGCGCCCGGTTCAGTGGCGGTGGAGATACGCAGTATTTT
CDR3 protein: CASARFSGGGDTQYF

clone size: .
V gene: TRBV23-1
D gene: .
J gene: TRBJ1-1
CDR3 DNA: TGCGCCAGCAGTCAAGTGGACGGACAGTCAAGGAAGGAGAACACTGAAGCTTTCTTT
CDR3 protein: CASSQVDGQSRKENTEAFF

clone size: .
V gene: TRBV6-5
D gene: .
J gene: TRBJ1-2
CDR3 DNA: TGTGCCAGCAGTGACTCGGACAGTAACTATGGCTACACCTTC
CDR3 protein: CASSDSDSNYGYTF

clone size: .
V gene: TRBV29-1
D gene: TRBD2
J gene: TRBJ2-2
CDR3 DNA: TGCAGCGCCCCGGGAGGTACCGGGGAGCTGTTTTTT
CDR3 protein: CSAPGGTGELFF

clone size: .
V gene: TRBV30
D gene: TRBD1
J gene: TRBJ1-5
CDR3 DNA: TGTGCCTGGCAATACGGGACAGTTAGCAATCAGCCCCAGCATTTT
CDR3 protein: CAWQYGTVSNQPQHF

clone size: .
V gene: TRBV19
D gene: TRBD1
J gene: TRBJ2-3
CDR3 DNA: TGTGCCAGTAGTATGGGACAGGGGTACATGACGCAGTATTTT
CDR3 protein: CASSMGQGYMTQYF

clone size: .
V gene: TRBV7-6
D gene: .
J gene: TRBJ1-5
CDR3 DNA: TGTGCCAGCAGCTTAGCCGACAGGCTACCCCAGCATTTT
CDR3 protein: CASSLADRLPQHF

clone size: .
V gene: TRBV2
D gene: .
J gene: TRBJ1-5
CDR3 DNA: TGTGCCAGCAGTGAAAGACGGCCCCCGACCCAGCATTTT
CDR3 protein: CASSERRPPTQHF

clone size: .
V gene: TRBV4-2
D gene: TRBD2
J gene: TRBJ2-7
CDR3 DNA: TGTGCCAGCAGCCAAGATACTACTAGCGGAGACTACGAGCAGTACTTC
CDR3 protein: CASSQDTTSGDYEQYF

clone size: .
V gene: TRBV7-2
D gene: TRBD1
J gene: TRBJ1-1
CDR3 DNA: TGTGCCAGCACCAACAGGGGGCAGAGGAACACTGAAGCTTTCTTT
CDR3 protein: CASTNRGQRNTEAFF

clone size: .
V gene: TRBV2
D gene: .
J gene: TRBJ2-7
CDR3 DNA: TGTGCCAGCAGTGATTGGGCTACCTCCTACGAGCAGTACTTC
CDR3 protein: CASSDWATSYEQYF

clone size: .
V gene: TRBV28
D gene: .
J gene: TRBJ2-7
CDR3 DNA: TGTGCCAGCAGTTTTCCGTCCCGTTTGGAGCAGTACTTC
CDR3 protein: CASSFPSRLEQYF

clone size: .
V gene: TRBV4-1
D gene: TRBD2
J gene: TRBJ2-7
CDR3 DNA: TGCGCCAGCAGCCAATCATCCCCCGGACTAGCGAGGCGCGAGCAGTACTTC
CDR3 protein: CASSQSSPGLARREQYF

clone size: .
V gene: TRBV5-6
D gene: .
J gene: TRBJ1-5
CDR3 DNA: TGTGCCAGCAGCTTGGCCGTCGACTTGACAACCTCAGCCCAGCATTTT
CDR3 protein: CASSLAVDLTTSAQHF

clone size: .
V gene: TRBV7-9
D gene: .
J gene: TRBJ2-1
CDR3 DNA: TGTGCCAGCAGCTTGCCACCACGAGAGCAGTTCTTC
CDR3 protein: CASSLPPREQFF

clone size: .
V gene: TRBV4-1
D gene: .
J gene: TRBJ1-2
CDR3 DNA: TGCGCCAGCAGCCCAGGGGACCAAGCTAACTATGGCTACACCTTC
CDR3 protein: CASSPGDQANYGYTF

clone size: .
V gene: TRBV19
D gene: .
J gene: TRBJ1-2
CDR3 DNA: TGTGCCAGCCATCCCCCGGCCGCGGGGTATGGCTACACCTTC
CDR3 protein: CASHPPAAGYGYTF

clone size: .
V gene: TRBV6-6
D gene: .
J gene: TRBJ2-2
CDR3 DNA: TGTGCCAGCCGATCAGGGACGCACACCGGGGAGCTGTTTTTT
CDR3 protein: CASRSGTHTGELFF

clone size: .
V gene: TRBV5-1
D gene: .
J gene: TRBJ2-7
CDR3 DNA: TGCGCCAGCAGCTTGAATGAGGGCGAGCAGTACTTC
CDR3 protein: CASSLNEGEQYF

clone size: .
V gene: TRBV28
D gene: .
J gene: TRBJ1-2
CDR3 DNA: TGTGCCAGCAGCACCATATATGGCTACACCTTC
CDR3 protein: CASSTIYGYTF

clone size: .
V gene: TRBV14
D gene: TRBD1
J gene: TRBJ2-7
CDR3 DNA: TGTGCCAGCAGGACAGGGGTTTCCCACTACGAGCAGTACTTC
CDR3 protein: CASRTGVSHYEQYF

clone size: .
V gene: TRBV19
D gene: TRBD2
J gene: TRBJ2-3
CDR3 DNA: TGTGCCAGTAGTACCCCGGGAGGCCGTCCAGATACGCAGTATTTT
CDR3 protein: CASSTPGGRPDTQYF

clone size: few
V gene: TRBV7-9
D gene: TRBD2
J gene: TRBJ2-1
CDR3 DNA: TGTGCCAGCAGCTCGCGGACTAGATGGGAGCAGTTCTTC
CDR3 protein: CASSSRTRWEQFF

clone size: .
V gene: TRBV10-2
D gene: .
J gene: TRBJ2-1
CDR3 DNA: TGCGCCAGCAGTGACAGGGGAGGGCCCTACAATGAGCAGTTCTTC
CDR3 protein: CASSDRGGPYNEQFF

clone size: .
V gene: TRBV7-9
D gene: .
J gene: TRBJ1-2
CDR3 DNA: TGTGCCAGCAGCGACCCGAGACAACTTGGGTATGGCTACACCTTC
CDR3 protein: CASSDPRQLGYGYTF

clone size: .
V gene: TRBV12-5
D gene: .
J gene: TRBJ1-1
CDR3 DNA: TGTGCTAGTGGTTTGAATGGTGGGATCTCTGAAGCTTTCTTT
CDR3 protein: CASGLNGGISEAFF

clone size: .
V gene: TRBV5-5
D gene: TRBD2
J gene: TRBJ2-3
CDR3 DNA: TGTGCCAGCAGCTTGGGACTAGCGGGGCCAGATACGCAGTATTTT
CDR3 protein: CASSLGLAGPDTQYF

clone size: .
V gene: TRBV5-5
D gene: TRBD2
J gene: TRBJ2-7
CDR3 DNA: TGTGCCAGCACCGAGACTAGCGGGGCCTACGAGCAGTACTTC
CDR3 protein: CASTETSGAYEQYF

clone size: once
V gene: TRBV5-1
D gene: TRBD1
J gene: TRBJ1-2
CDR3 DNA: TGCGCCAGCAGCTTGTTCGTCTCGGGACAGTATGGCTACACCTTC
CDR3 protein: CASSLFVSGQYGYTF

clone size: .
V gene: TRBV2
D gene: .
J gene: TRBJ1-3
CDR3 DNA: TGTGCCAGCAGTGAAAGGGGTTGGACAGTTAGACGAGCTGGAAACACCATATATTTT
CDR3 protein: CASSERGWTVRRAGNTIYF

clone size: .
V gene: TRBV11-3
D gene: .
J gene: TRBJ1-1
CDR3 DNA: TGTGCCAGCAGCTCAGACGGTTCTGAAGCTTTCTTT
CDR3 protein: CASSSDGSEAFF

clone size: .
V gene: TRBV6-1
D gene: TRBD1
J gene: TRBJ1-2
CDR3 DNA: TGTGCCAGCATGGGGACAGGGAACTATGGCTACACCTTC
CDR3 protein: CASMGTGNYGYTF

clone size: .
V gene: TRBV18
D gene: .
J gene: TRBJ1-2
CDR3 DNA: TGTGCCAGCTCACCGGGATCTCCTCCTGGGGATGGCTACACCTTC
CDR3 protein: CASSPGSPPGDGYTF